A selection of T cell receptor beta chains follows, all from one sample in a study of shared T cell receptors in the human thymus. The assay was immunoSEQ multiplex PCR, and TCRdb's table has in-frame clones only and misses some. The sample has hundreds of thousands of clones; 70% to 80% are singletons. These same data were also listed under a study on human thymus T cells.

Sequenced: thymocytes. Receptors were obtained from a boy in the first two years of life with a congenital heart defect. The CDR3 runs from the conserved cysteine through the conserved F or W. The D gene is left open where the match is weak. Not all rows give a size; the values are once, few, many and, for expanded clones, a class.

. TRBJ2-5 . TRBV6-5 CASSQKWVGAETQYF TGTGCCAGCAGTCAAAAGTGGGTAGGGGCGGAGACCCAGTACTTC
. TRBJ1-1 . TRBV5-1 CASSFVGAGTEAFF TGCGCCAGCAGCTTCGTGGGGGCGGGCACTGAAGCTTTCTTT
. TRBJ2-7 TRBD1 TRBV28 CASSFRTGGGGYEQYF TGTGCCAGCAGTTTCCGGACAGGGGGCGGGGGCTACGAGCAGTACTTC
. TRBJ2-3 . TRBV5-8 CASSLASKETQYF TGTGCCAGCAGCTTGGCCAGTAAGGAGACGCAGTATTTT
. TRBJ2-3 TRBD2 TRBV11-2 CASSFFAGLAGATDTQYF TGTGCCAGCAGCTTTTTCGCGGGGCTAGCGGGGGCCACAGATACGCAGTATTTT
. TRBJ2-1 TRBD2 TRBV10-3 CAISEPGGGRVNEQFF TGTGCCATCAGTGAGCCCGGGGGCGGGAGGGTCAATGAGCAGTTCTTC
. TRBJ1-1 TRBD1 TRBV5-1 CASSSRTGFFMNTEAFF TGCGCCAGCAGCTCTCGGACAGGGTTCTTTATGAACACTGAAGCTTTCTTT
. TRBJ2-5 . TRBV7-4 CASSSDRVRETQYF TGTGCCAGCAGCTCTGACCGGGTGAGGGAGACCCAGTACTTC
. TRBJ2-7 . TRBV5-6 CASSSFAGTGEAYEQYF TGTGCCAGCAGCTCCTTTGCCGGGACGGGGGAGGCCTACGAGCAGTACTTC
. TRBJ1-5 . TRBV7-6 CASSNRTDSAQHF TGTGCCAGCAGCAACCGGACGGACTCAGCCCAGCATTTT
. TRBJ2-2 . TRBV14 CASSQVTHPPGLLYTGELFF TGTGCCAGCAGCCAAGTGACCCACCCCCCCGGACTACTTTACACCGGGGAGCTGTTTTTT
once TRBJ2-7 . TRBV10-2 CASRDSYEQYF TGCGCCAGCCGGGACTCCTACGAGCAGTACTTC
. TRBJ2-7 . TRBV11-2 CASSFARGSYEQYF TGTGCCAGCAGCTTTGCCAGGGGCTCCTACGAGCAGTACTTC
. TRBJ2-1 TRBD2 TRBV29-1 CSVESWGGRAFYNEQFF TGCAGCGTTGAATCCTGGGGGGGACGGGCCTTCTACAATGAGCAGTTCTTC
. TRBJ2-1 TRBD2 TRBV28 CASKAAKRGEQFF TGTGCCAGCAAGGCGGCGAAGCGGGGTGAGCAGTTCTTC
. TRBJ2-1 . TRBV27 CASSPPPGLPTEQFF TGTGCCAGCAGTCCCCCGCCGGGACTCCCTACTGAGCAGTTCTTC
. TRBJ2-1 TRBD2 TRBV29-1 CSGAGKAYNEQFF TGCAGCGGAGCGGGGAAAGCCTACAATGAGCAGTTCTTC
. TRBJ2-1 TRBD2 TRBV7-2 CASSGLAGVGWGFF TGTGCCAGCAGCGGACTAGCGGGAGTGGGGTGGGGGTTCTTC
. TRBJ1-3 TRBD1 TRBV4-1 CASSHPQGIGSGNTIYF TGCGCCAGCAGCCACCCACAGGGGATTGGCTCTGGAAACACCATATATTTT
. TRBJ2-1 TRBD2 TRBV5-1 CASSFGRVAGENEQFF TGCGCCAGCAGCTTCGGTAGGGTAGCGGGAGAGAATGAGCAGTTCTTC
. TRBJ2-3 TRBD2 TRBV7-6 CASSPLPLAGGPGLSTDTQYF TGTGCCAGCAGCCCCCTCCCCCTAGCGGGAGGGCCTGGGCTTAGCACAGATACGCAGTATTTT
few TRBJ2-3 TRBD1 TRBV5-1 CASRQPGQRTDTQYF TGCGCCAGCAGGCAACCGGGACAGCGCACAGATACGCAGTATTTT
. TRBJ2-4 . TRBV4-1 CASTAGAAAGNIQYF TGCGCCAGCACCGCCGGGGCAGCCGCGGGGAACATTCAGTACTTC
. TRBJ2-3 . TRBV10-1 CASSESGTDTQYF TGCGCCAGCAGTGAGTCCGGCACAGATACGCAGTATTTT
. TRBJ2-2 TRBD1 TRBV4-2 CASSQDCETGVNTGELFF TGTGCCAGCAGCCAAGACTGTGAGACAGGGGTCAACACCGGGGAGCTGTTTTTT
. TRBJ1-2 TRBD1 TRBV4-1 CASSRRTGESGYTF TGCGCCAGCAGCCGACGGACAGGGGAGAGTGGCTACACCTTC
. TRBJ2-7 TRBD2 TRBV7-2 CASSLAASGGYEQYF TGTGCCAGCAGCTTAGCGGCTAGCGGGGGTTACGAGCAGTACTTC
. TRBJ2-5 . TRBV28 CASRETPQETQYF TGTGCCAGCCGGGAGACCCCGCAAGAGACCCAGTACTTC
. TRBJ1-4 . TRBV28 CASSLSGVELPREKLFF TGTGCCAGCAGTTTATCAGGGGTCGAGTTACCGAGGGAAAAACTGTTTTTT
. TRBJ2-5 TRBD2 TRBV7-4 CASSPPPLAAQETQYF TGTGCCAGCAGCCCCCCCCCACTAGCGGCCCAAGAGACCCAGTACTTC
. TRBJ2-4 TRBD1 TRBV18 CASSPDRVVAKNIQYF TGTGCCAGCTCACCGGACAGGGTTGTTGCCAAAAACATTCAGTACTTC
. TRBJ1-1 . TRBV29-1 CSVEGRLNTEAFF TGCAGCGTTGAAGGTCGGTTGAACACTGAAGCTTTCTTT
. TRBJ2-1 TRBD1 TRBV4-3 CASSQVTSRGYNEQFF TGCGCCAGCAGCCAAGTTACATCCAGGGGGTACAATGAGCAGTTCTTC
. TRBJ2-7 TRBD2 TRBV10-3 CAISQGGTSGERGEQYF TGTGCCATCAGCCAAGGTGGGACTAGCGGGGAAAGGGGCGAGCAGTACTTC
. TRBJ1-1 . TRBV27 CASNVRGMNTEAFF TGTGCCAGCAACGTAAGGGGTATGAACACTGAAGCTTTCTTT
. TRBJ2-7 . TRBV15 CATRPGLEPYEQYF TGTGCCACCAGACCGGGACTGGAACCCTACGAGCAGTACTTC
once TRBJ1-5 . TRBV10-2 CASSEIKPQGISGNQPQHF TGCGCCAGCAGTGAAATCAAACCCCAGGGGATCTCGGGCAATCAGCCCCAGCATTTT
. TRBJ2-7 TRBD2 TRBV27 CASSPCTGERAGGEQYF TGTGCCAGCAGTCCGTGCACAGGGGAACGAGCGGGAGGCGAGCAGTACTTC
. TRBJ2-7 . TRBV7-8 CASSQNRVPSRYEQYF TGTGCCAGCAGCCAAAACAGGGTCCCTTCCCGCTACGAGCAGTACTTC
. TRBJ1-2 TRBD1 TRBV10-3 CAISENQGATNYGYTF TGTGCCATCAGTGAGAACCAGGGGGCCACTAACTATGGCTACACCTTC
. TRBJ2-2 . TRBV14 CASSQDDRTTPTANTGELFF TGTGCCAGCAGCCAAGATGACCGGACTACGCCCACCGCTAACACCGGGGAGCTGTTTTTT
. TRBJ2-3 . TRBV9 CASSVVPWGELDTQYF TGTGCCAGCAGCGTAGTTCCCTGGGGGGAGTTGGATACGCAGTATTTT
. TRBJ1-4 . TRBV9 CASSVGGDNEKLFF TGTGCCAGCAGCGTCGGCGGCGATAATGAAAAACTGTTTTTT
once TRBJ2-1 TRBD2 TRBV4-2 CASSQGGQREEPYNEQFF TGTGCCAGCAGCCAAGGAGGGCAGCGGGAGGAACCCTACAATGAGCAGTTCTTC
. TRBJ1-2 TRBD1 TRBV6-5 CASSRGQGDYGYTF TGTGCCAGCAGCAGGGGACAGGGGGACTATGGCTACACCTTC
. TRBJ2-3 . TRBV7-9 CASSLEGTPSFGTQYF TGTGCCAGCAGCTTAGAGGGGACACCCTCCTTTGGTACGCAGTATTTT
. TRBJ1-1 . TRBV29-1 CSVGGRTNTEAFF TGCAGCGTTGGCGGCAGGACTAACACTGAAGCTTTCTTT
. TRBJ2-2 . TRBV7-9 CASSLEMGPRNTGELFF TGTGCCAGCAGCTTAGAGATGGGGCCTCGGAACACCGGGGAGCTGTTTTTT
. TRBJ2-7 . TRBV28 CASSETGQGRRDHEQYF TGTGCCAGCAGCGAAACCGGCCAAGGCAGGAGGGATCACGAGCAGTACTTC
. TRBJ2-7 . TRBV15 CATSSPGLGSYEQYF TGTGCCACCAGCAGTCCGGGACTGGGGAGTTACGAGCAGTACTTC
. TRBJ1-1 . TRBV30 CAWSFGASRNTEAFF TGTGCCTGGAGTTTTGGGGCCAGTAGGAACACTGAAGCTTTCTTT
. TRBJ1-5 . TRBV6-1 CASSAPLTKAGNQPQHF TGTGCCAGCAGTGCCCCTCTGACGAAGGCGGGCAATCAGCCCCAGCATTTT
once TRBJ1-5 . TRBV4-1 CASSHTAYRYQPQHF TGCGCCAGCAGCCATACAGCTTATAGGTATCAGCCCCAGCATTTT